Below, 30 T cell receptor beta chains from the same sample are listed, as sequenced in a study of T cell changes during pregnancy in multiple sclerosis. The repertoire was sequenced with immunoSEQ multiplex PCR; TCRdb's copy has only in-frame clones and lacks some. This table holds 32,000 or so clones, roughly 89% found once. This material consisted of CD8+ T cells from peripheral blood mononuclear cells, taken in the second trimester of pregnancy. The receptors here all came from a female donor with multiple sclerosis, enrolled in a pregnancy study.

The chain has TRBV5-1 and TRBJ2-5; 9 nucleotides agree with TRBD2. The CDR3 totals 17 residues. V trimming: 0 bases; J trimming: 6 bases; junction bases outside the gene matches: 12. The germline V gene encodes CDR1 SGHRS and CDR2 YFSETQ. The CDR3 DNA reads as TGCGCCAGCAGCTTGGCAATAACGCGGGGGGGATCGAAGACCCAGTACTTC. Its translation is CASSLAITRGGSKTQYF.

This clone is a singleton in its sample. This rearrangement joins TRBV6-1 to TRBJ2-3, with 8 bases lining up with TRBD2. The CDR3 is 15 residues long. The germline gives CDR1 MNHNS, CDR2 SASEGT. V was clipped by 2 bases and J by 7 bases; unmatched bases: 8. The CDR3 DNA reads as TGTGCCAGCAGTGAACGAAGCGGGGGCACGCATACGCAGTATTTT. It specifies CASSERSGGTHTQYF.

The gene calls are TRBV7-9 and TRBJ2-5; D is unclear. V was cut by 0 bases and J by 1 base, with 6 bases left in between. Germline CDR1 and CDR2: SEHNR and FQNEAQ (reference sequence). This CDR3 contains 14 residues. CDR3 loop: CASSLASVQETQYF. The CDR3 DNA reads TGTGCCAGCAGCTTAGCCTCAGTCCAAGAGACCCAGTACTTC.

The count of this clone is one. V is TRBV6-1 and J is TRBJ2-1; 8 nucleotides align to TRBD1. The J segment lost 8 bases and the V segment lost 6 bases, leaving 9 bases of the junction unmatched. Germline-derived CDR1 and CDR2 are MNHNS and SASEGT. The CDR3 length is 14 residues. DNA for the CDR3: TGTGCCAGCAGCCAGGGGGCGATCAGGGATGAGCAGTTCTTC. Translating gives CASSQGAIRDEQFF.

This clone was counted a single time. Germline and junction disagree at one end, which may indicate a read error. The V and J genes are TRBV20-1 and TRBJ2-2; 8 nucleotides line up with TRBD2. The germline V gene encodes CDR1 DFQATT and CDR2 SNEGSKA (reference sequence). The CDR3 covers 11 residues. The CDR3 region has the DNA TGCAGTGCTAGAGTGGCGGGGGGGCTGTTTTTT. Amino acid sequence: CSARVAGGLFF.

The chain links TRBV13 to TRBJ2-2; TRBD2 matches 10 bases. The CDR3 sequence is 15 residues long. Germline values: CDR1 PRHDT, CDR2 FYEKMQ (reference sequence). Losses at the gene ends were 5 bases for V and 4 bases for J; bases not matched to a gene: 4. The CDR3 nucleotides read TGTGCCAGCAGCGCCAGCGGGGGGGGCACCGGGGAGCTGTTTTTT. As protein: CASSASGGGTGELFF.

The rearrangement links TRBV27 to TRBJ2-7, with D tentatively TRBD1 (6 bases). CDR1 and CDR2 (germline): MNHEY, SMNVEV (reference sequence). Trimming pared 0 bases from V and 0 bases from J, leaving 12 bases between. The CDR3 totals 16 residues. The CDR3 loop reads CASSLSWTVSSYEQYF. CDR3 coding DNA: TGTGCCAGCAGTTTATCGTGGACAGTAAGCTCCTACGAGCAGTACTTC.

The rearrangement links TRBV4-2 to TRBJ2-1, with D perhaps TRBD2 (7 bases). V lost 0 bases, J lost 7 bases, and 16 bases lay in between. The germline V gene encodes CDR1 LGHNA and CDR2 YNFKEQ. The CDR3 has 16 residues. The CDR3 spells CASSQDHGGPWNEQFF. CDR3 coding DNA: TGTGCCAGCAGCCAAGATCACGGGGGGCCGTGGAATGAGCAGTTCTTC.

V and J are TRBV12-2 and TRBJ2-7; the D call of TRBD2 is as the table states it, not checked on the DNA. TRBV12-2 counts as a pseudogene. The CDR3 runs to 15 residues. CDR3 sequence (DNA): TGTGCAAGTCGCTCCGATGGGGGGGCGGGTTTCGAGCAGTACTTC. Residues: CASRSDGGAGFEQYF.

This clone was counted a single time. The chain links TRBV6-5 to TRBJ2-5; TRBD2 matches 8 bases. This CDR3 contains 14 residues. J gave up 12 bases and V 7 bases, and 16 bases lay outside the gene matches. CDR1 MNHEY and CDR2 SVGAGI come from the germline V gene. CDR3 in amino acids: CASTPGVTSGNEYF. CDR3 DNA: TGTGCCAGCACTCCAGGGGTCACTAGCGGTAATGAGTACTTC.

Worth noting for this clone: Other DNA sequences in this sample translate to the same CDR3. J is TRBJ1-5 and V is TRBV27; possible D gene TRBD1, 5 bases. Germline-derived CDR1 and CDR2 are MNHEY and SMNVEV (reference sequence). This CDR3 has 14 residues. Trimming removed 5 bases at V and 4 bases at J, with 12 bases between. The CDR3 coding sequence is TGTGCCAGCAGTCACAGAGACAGTAATCAGCCCCAGCATTTT. It yields the protein CASSHRDSNQPQHF.

The rearrangement uses TRBV14 and TRBJ1-3; maybe TRBD1 (5 bases). This CDR3 comprises 15 residues. The V and J ends lost 4 bases and 2 bases respectively, with 12 bases between them. Germline V gene sequence: CDR1 SGHDN, CDR2 FVKESK. CDR3 loop: CASSPLRGTGNTIYF. Written as DNA, the CDR3 is TGTGCCAGCAGCCCCCTAAGGGGAACTGGAAACACCATATATTTT.

The V call is TRBV28, the J call TRBJ2-1; D may be TRBD2 (5 bases). Trimming left V 8 bases short and J 6 bases short, with 20 bases between. The CDR3 runs 15 residues. Germline assignment: CDR1 MDHEN and CDR2 SYDVKM. CDR3: CASCGGLIGGNEQFF. The CDR3, as DNA: TGTGCCAGCTGCGGCGGGTTAATTGGCGGCAATGAGCAGTTCTTC.

This clone is a singleton in its sample. The chain couples TRBV7-6 to TRBJ2-1, with 10 bases aligning to TRBD2. This CDR3 spans 15 amino acids. CDR1 is SGHVS, CDR2 FNYEAQ, per germline. Trimming removed 1 base from V and 10 bases from J; junction bases left unmatched: 7. The CDR3 reads CASSLVASGSREQFF. The CDR3 coding sequence is TGTGCCAGCAGCTTAGTGGCTAGCGGGAGTCGCGAGCAGTTCTTC.

V gene TRBV15 combines with J gene TRBJ2-2, with D perhaps matching TRBD1 (6 bases). The V and J ends lost 0 bases and 6 bases respectively, with 17 bases between them. Germline lookup yields CDR1 LNHNV and CDR2 YYDKDF (reference sequence). This CDR3 has 17 residues. The CDR3 loop is CATSRDLNTGWAGELFF. In nucleotides, the CDR3 is TGTGCCACCAGCAGAGACCTTAATACAGGGTGGGCCGGGGAGCTGTTTTTT.

The J gene is TRBJ2-7, the V gene TRBV27; TRBD2 might be the D (5 bases). Germline CDR1 reads MNHEY; CDR2 reads SMNVEV (reference sequence). This CDR3 has 14 residues. The V end was cut by 4 bases, the J end by 1 base, with 11 bases between. The CDR3 loop is CASSSPGTSYEQYF. The DNA for the CDR3 is TGTGCCAGCAGTTCGCCGGGAACTTCCTACGAGCAGTACTTC.

The gene calls are TRBV6-1 and TRBJ2-2; TRBD1 is a possible D gene (5 bases). Trimming stripped 11 bases from V and 2 bases from J, with 9 bases between. The CDR3 loop spans 12 amino acids. Germline V CDR1 and CDR2: MNHNS, SASEGT. CDR3 coding DNA: TGTGCCGGTGACAGTAACACCGGGGAGCTGTTTTTT. It specifies CAGDSNTGELFF.

This clone was seen a single time. The chain is built from TRBV10-3 and TRBJ2-3; 13 positions agree with TRBD2. The CDR3 sequence is 18 residues long. The V and J ends lost 10 bases and 2 bases, in that order; junction bases with no gene match: 15. Germline V CDR1 and CDR2: ENHRY, SYGVKD. The CDR3 DNA reads as TGTGCCACCCACCCCACTAGCGGGAGGGGGATGGACACAGATACGCAGTATTTT. Protein product: CATHPTSGRGMDTDTQYF.

The rearrangement uses TRBV2 and TRBJ1-6, with D tentatively TRBD1 (6 bases). Germline V gene lookup returns CDR1 SNHLY and CDR2 FYNNEI. V was shortened by 7 bases and J by 8 bases, with 15 bases between the two germline ends. The CDR3 consists of 14 residues. CDR3 region: CASTTGRRDSPLHF. CDR3 DNA sequence: TGTGCCAGCACTACAGGGCGGCGGGATTCACCCCTCCACTTT.

By share, this clone ranks as medium-sized (0.01 to 0.1%). This CDR3 reads CASSVTYGDTEAFF. DNA for the CDR3: TGTGCCAGTAGTGTAACTTACGGGGACACTGAAGCTTTCTTT. The chain combines TRBV19 with TRBJ1-1; no firm D call. The CDR3 consists of 14 residues. Trimming cost V 5 bases and J 3 bases, with 13 bases left between them. Germline V gene sequence: CDR1 LNHDA, CDR2 SQIVND (reference sequence).

The CDR3 DNA is TGTGCCAGCAGCTTAAGTTGGCACACTGAAGCTTTCTTT. Protein product: CASSLSWHTEAFF. The J gene is TRBJ1-1, the V gene TRBV13; no clear D. Per the germline V gene, CDR1 is PRHDT and CDR2 is FYEKMQ (reference sequence). V was cut by 2 bases and J by 3 bases, with 7 bases left in between. The CDR3 is 13 amino acids.

The CDR3 nucleotides are TGTGCCAGCAGCTCGGCCGTAGGGACAGGGAAACAGCCCCAGCATTTT. It encodes CASSSAVGTGKQPQHF. The chain is built from TRBV7-2 and TRBJ1-5, with 9 positions matching TRBD1. This CDR3 is built from 16 residues. With 4 bases clipped from V and 7 bases from J, the junction kept 11 bases outside the gene matches. Germline CDR1 and CDR2: SGHTA and FQGNSA.

The V call is TRBV6-5, the J call TRBJ1-2; TRBD1 matches 10 bases. Trimming removed 1 base from V and 6 bases from J; junction bases left unmatched: 2. In germline, CDR1 is MNHEY, CDR2 SVGAGI. The CDR3 has 14 residues. The CDR3 loop reads CASSYWGQGNGYTF. The CDR3 coding sequence is TGTGCCAGCAGTTACTGGGGACAGGGGAATGGCTACACCTTC.

This chain links TRBV29-1 with TRBJ1-4, with TRBD1 identical over 7 bases. Germline V gene sequence: CDR1 SQVTM, CDR2 ANQGSEA. V was pared by 1 base and J by 6 bases, with 8 bases of the junction left unmatched. The CDR3 covers 15 residues. Written as DNA, the CDR3 is TGCAGCGTTGAAGGATTCCAGGGGGGCTATGAAAAACTGTTTTTT. It yields the protein CSVEGFQGGYEKLFF.

Turning to this clone: Sequence at one end of the junction differs from germline and may be a read error. The genes are TRBV5-8 and TRBJ2-1, with TRBD1 matching over 10 bases. Germline lookup yields CDR1 SGHTS and CDR2 YDEGEE. The CDR3 length is 15 residues. CDR3 DNA sequence: TGTGCCAGCAGCCAGGGACAGGGGCACTACGATGAGCAGTTCTTC. As protein: CASSQGQGHYDEQFF.

The chain is built from TRBV7-8 and TRBJ2-1, with a possible D match to TRBD2 (6 bases). CDR3 length: 15 residues. Germline values: CDR1 SGHVS, CDR2 FQNEAQ. V shed 6 bases and J shed 1 base, with 13 bases lying between them. In DNA, the CDR3 is TGTGCCAGCAGGTCAACTAGCAGTTCCTACAATGAGCAGTTCTTC. Its protein product is CASRSTSSSYNEQFF.

V is TRBV10-1 and J is TRBJ2-1, with TRBD1 identical over 9 bases. The CDR3 spans 16 residues. With V trimmed by 5 bases and J by 1 base, 6 bases remained unmatched. Germline V lookup: CDR1 WNHNN, CDR2 SYGVQD (reference sequence). The CDR3 here is CASSWCGTGSYNEQFF. DNA for the CDR3: TGCGCCAGCAGTTGGTGCGGGACAGGGTCCTACAATGAGCAGTTCTTC.

The rearrangement joins TRBV5-1 to TRBJ1-3; 11 positions match TRBD1. The ends lost 3 bases at V and 3 bases at J; junction bases unmatched: 5. CDR1 is SGHRS, CDR2 YFSETQ, per germline. The CDR3 loop spans 16 amino acids. The DNA of the CDR3 is TGCGCCAGCAGCTCCGGACAGGGGGCTCGTGGAAACACCATATATTTT. Protein: CASSSGQGARGNTIYF.

The chain has TRBV6-1 and TRBJ2-7; TRBD2 aligns across 8 bases. The CDR3 consists of 14 residues. With V trimmed by 6 bases and J by 0 bases, 4 bases remained unmatched. From germline, CDR1 is MNHNS and CDR2 SASEGT. DNA for the CDR3: TGTGCCAGCAGCCCAGCGGGGGCCTCCTACGAGCAGTACTTC. Protein sequence: CASSPAGASYEQYF.

In its sample, this clone ranks as medium-sized (0.01 to 0.1%). The V call is TRBV13, the J call TRBJ1-1, with D tentatively TRBD1 (6 bases). The CDR3 is made up of 13 amino acids. CDR1 is PRHDT, CDR2 FYEKMQ, per germline (reference sequence). Trimming removed 5 bases at V and 3 bases at J, with 10 bases between. CDR3 nucleotides: TGTGCCAGCAGCCTACGACAGGACACTGAAGCTTTCTTT. The encoded protein is CASSLRQDTEAFF. Using reference TRBV13 and TRBJ1-1 for the parts outside the CDR3, the full variable domain is AAGVIQSPRHLIKEKRETATLKCYPIPRHDTVYWYQQGPGQDPQFLISFYEKMQSDKGSIPDRFSAQQFSDYHSELNMSSLELGDSALYFCASSLRQDTEAFFGQGTRLTVV.